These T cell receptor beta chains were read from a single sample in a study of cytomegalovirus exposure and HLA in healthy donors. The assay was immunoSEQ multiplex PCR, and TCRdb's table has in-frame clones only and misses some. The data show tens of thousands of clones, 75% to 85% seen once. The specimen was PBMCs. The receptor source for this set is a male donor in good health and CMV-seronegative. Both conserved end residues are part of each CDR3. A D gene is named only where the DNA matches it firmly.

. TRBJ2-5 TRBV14 TGTGCCAGCAGCCAAGCGGGGACCCAGTACTTC CASSQAGTQYF
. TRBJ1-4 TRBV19 TGTGCCAGTAGTGTGGGGGGGAACAATGAAAAACTGTTTTTT CASSVGGNNEKLFF
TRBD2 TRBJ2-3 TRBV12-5 TGTGCTAGTGGGCGAGCGACTAGCGGGAAGGGAGATACGCAGTATTTT CASGRATSGKGDTQYF
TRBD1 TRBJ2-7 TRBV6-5 TGTGCCAGCAGTTACTCGATTACAGGGGGCTACGAGCAGTACTTC CASSYSITGGYEQYF
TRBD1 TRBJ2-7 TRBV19 TGTGCCAGTAGTGTTACAGGGGGCAGGGGACACTACGAGCAGTACTTC CASSVTGGRGHYEQYF
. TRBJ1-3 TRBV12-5 TGTGCTAGTGTTTTGGTACTTAAAAAGCCGATGGACACCATATATTTT CASVLVLKKPMDTIYF
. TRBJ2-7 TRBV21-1 TGTGCCAGCAGCAAAGTCAGGACAGGGGGCCACGAGCAGTACTTC CASSKVRTGGHEQYF
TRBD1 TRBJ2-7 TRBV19 TGTGCCAGTAGCGTACAGGGGGCAAATTACGAGCAGTACTTC CASSVQGANYEQYF
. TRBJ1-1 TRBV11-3 TGTGCCAGCAGCTTAGAGGCAGGCACTGAAGCTTTCTTT CASSLEAGTEAFF
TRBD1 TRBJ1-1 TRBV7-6 TGTGCCAGCGGGACAGACCTCCCTGGATCTGAAGCTTTCTTT CASGTDLPGSEAFF
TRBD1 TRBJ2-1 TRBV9 TGTGCCAGCAGCGTGTGGACAGGTAGGAATGAGCAGTTCTTC CASSVWTGRNEQFF
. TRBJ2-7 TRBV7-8 TGTGCCAGCAGCTCAGGTATCAGCTACGAGCAGTACTTC CASSSGISYEQYF
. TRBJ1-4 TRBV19 TGTGCCAGTAGTATGGGGGGGGCGTTGGATGAAAAACTGTTTTTT CASSMGGALDEKLFF
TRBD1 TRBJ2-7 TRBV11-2 TGTGCCAGCGCACCCGGGACAGGGGGCTTCGAGCAGTACTTC CASAPGTGGFEQYF
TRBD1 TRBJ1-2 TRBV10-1 TGCGCCAGCAGTTTTCGGGACAGGGGTAACTATGGCTACACCTTC CASSFRDRGNYGYTF
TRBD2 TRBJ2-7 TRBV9 TGTGCCAGCAGCGTAGGGACTAGCGGGGGGGCCTCCCCCTCCTACGAGCAGTACTTC CASSVGTSGGASPSYEQYF
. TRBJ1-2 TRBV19 TGTGCCAGTACATCCGGGGGGATACGTGGCTACACCTTC CASTSGGIRGYTF
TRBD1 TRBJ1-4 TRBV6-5 TGTGCCAGCAGTTTGATGACAGGGGGTGAAAAACTGTTTTTT CASSLMTGGEKLFF
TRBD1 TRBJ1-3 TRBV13 TGTGCCAGCAGCCCCGGGACAGGGTCCGGAAACACCATATATTTT CASSPGTGSGNTIYF
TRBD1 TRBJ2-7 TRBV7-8 TGTGCCAGCAGGCAAACAGGGGGCGCGGAGGAGCAGTACTTC CASRQTGGAEEQYF
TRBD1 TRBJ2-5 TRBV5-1 TGCGCCAGCAGCCTAGAAGGGACAGGGCAAGAGACCCAGTACTTC CASSLEGTGQETQYF
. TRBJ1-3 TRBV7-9 TGTGCCAGCAGCGTAGACAGGACCTCTGGAAACACCATATATTTT CASSVDRTSGNTIYF